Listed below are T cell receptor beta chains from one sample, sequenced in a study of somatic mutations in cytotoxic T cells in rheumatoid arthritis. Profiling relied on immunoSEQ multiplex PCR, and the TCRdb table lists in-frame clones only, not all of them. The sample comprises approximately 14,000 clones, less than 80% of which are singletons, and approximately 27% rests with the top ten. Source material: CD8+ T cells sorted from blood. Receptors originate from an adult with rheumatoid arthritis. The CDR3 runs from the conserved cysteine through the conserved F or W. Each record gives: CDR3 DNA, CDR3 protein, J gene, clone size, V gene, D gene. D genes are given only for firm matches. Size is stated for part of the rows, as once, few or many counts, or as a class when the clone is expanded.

CDR3nt: TGTGCCAGCAGTTGGGGGCGAGGGACAGCGGAGACCCAGTACTTC
CDR3aa: CASSWGRGTAETQYF
j_gene: TRBJ2-5
abundance: -
v_gene: TRBV27
d_gene: TRBD1

CDR3nt: TGTGCCAGCAGTGAAGCTGGACAGGACAATCAGCCCCAGCATTTT
CDR3aa: CASSEAGQDNQPQHF
j_gene: TRBJ1-5
abundance: -
v_gene: TRBV2
d_gene: TRBD1

CDR3nt: TGTGCCAGCAGTTGGGGGCGGGAAGCAGCTTTCTTT
CDR3aa: CASSWGREAAFF
j_gene: TRBJ1-1
abundance: -
v_gene: TRBV13
d_gene: -

CDR3nt: TGTGCCAGCAGTTTATCGGAACGGGACAGCTATAATTCACCCCTCCACTTT
CDR3aa: CASSLSERDSYNSPLHF
j_gene: TRBJ1-6
abundance: -
v_gene: TRBV28
d_gene: TRBD1

CDR3nt: TGTGCCAGCAGCTTAGAATCGTCGTGGGGGGGGGATGAGCAGTTCTTC
CDR3aa: CASSLESSWGGDEQFF
j_gene: TRBJ2-1
abundance: -
v_gene: TRBV11-2
d_gene: TRBD2

CDR3nt: TGTGCCAGTAGTATTCACGACAGGGGGCGAGCTGGCTACACCTTC
CDR3aa: CASSIHDRGRAGYTF
j_gene: TRBJ1-2
abundance: few
v_gene: TRBV19
d_gene: TRBD1

CDR3nt: TGTGCCAGCAGCTTAGTGACAGGGGAAGCTAACTATGGCTACACCTTC
CDR3aa: CASSLVTGEANYGYTF
j_gene: TRBJ1-2
abundance: -
v_gene: TRBV7-8
d_gene: TRBD1

CDR3nt: TGTGCCAGCAGCTTAGGCAGCTACGAGCAGTACTTC
CDR3aa: CASSLGSYEQYF
j_gene: TRBJ2-7
abundance: -
v_gene: TRBV7-6
d_gene: -

CDR3nt: TGTGCCAGCAGGGGACAGGATAATTCACCCCTCCACTTT
CDR3aa: CASRGQDNSPLHF
j_gene: TRBJ1-6
abundance: -
v_gene: TRBV2
d_gene: TRBD1

CDR3nt: TGTGCCTGGAGTGTGGCGAACACTGAAGCTTTCTTT
CDR3aa: CAWSVANTEAFF
j_gene: TRBJ1-1
abundance: -
v_gene: TRBV30
d_gene: -

CDR3nt: TGTGCCAGCAGTTACTACAGGGGCGCCGGGGAGCTGTTTTTT
CDR3aa: CASSYYRGAGELFF
j_gene: TRBJ2-2
abundance: -
v_gene: TRBV6-5
d_gene: TRBD1

CDR3nt: TGTGCCAGCAGCGTAGGTAACAGGGGTTTTGAGACCCAGTACTTC
CDR3aa: CASSVGNRGFETQYF
j_gene: TRBJ2-5
abundance: few
v_gene: TRBV9
d_gene: TRBD1

CDR3nt: TGTGCCAGTAGTCCCGGGGCTAGCGGGGGTTATGAGCAGTTCTTC
CDR3aa: CASSPGASGGYEQFF
j_gene: TRBJ2-1
abundance: -
v_gene: TRBV19
d_gene: TRBD2

CDR3nt: TGTGCCAGTAGTTACAGGGGGAACACTGAAGCTTTCTTT
CDR3aa: CASSYRGNTEAFF
j_gene: TRBJ1-1
abundance: -
v_gene: TRBV19
d_gene: TRBD1

CDR3nt: TGTGCCAGCAGCTTGGGGATGGGTGGGCAGCCCCAGCATTTT
CDR3aa: CASSLGMGGQPQHF
j_gene: TRBJ1-5
abundance: -
v_gene: TRBV5-5
d_gene: -

CDR3nt: TGTGCCAGCAGTTTAACAGGGGGCCCCTATGGCTACACCTTC
CDR3aa: CASSLTGGPYGYTF
j_gene: TRBJ1-2
abundance: -
v_gene: TRBV27
d_gene: TRBD1

CDR3nt: TGTGCCAGCAGCTTAGTGGGGGGGGATGCTTTCTTT
CDR3aa: CASSLVGGDAFF
j_gene: TRBJ1-1
abundance: -
v_gene: TRBV7-6
d_gene: -

CDR3nt: TGTGCCAGCAGCCAAGGTCGGAGCGGCTATGGCTACACCTTC
CDR3aa: CASSQGRSGYGYTF
j_gene: TRBJ1-2
abundance: -
v_gene: TRBV14
d_gene: -

CDR3nt: TGTGCCAGCAGCGCCGGGACATTTTCTGGCGAGCAGTACTTC
CDR3aa: CASSAGTFSGEQYF
j_gene: TRBJ2-7
abundance: -
v_gene: TRBV9
d_gene: -

CDR3nt: TGTGCCAGCACCCGAACCGGGGAGCTGTTTTTT
CDR3aa: CASTRTGELFF
j_gene: TRBJ2-2
abundance: -
v_gene: TRBV6-1
d_gene: -

CDR3nt: TGTGCCAGCAATTTGGCCCGGGAGTACCCGAACACTGAAGCTTTCTTT
CDR3aa: CASNLAREYPNTEAFF
j_gene: TRBJ1-1
abundance: -
v_gene: TRBV27
d_gene: -

CDR3nt: TGTGCCAGCAGTTCAGGGACAGGGCTCTACAATGAGCAGTTCTTC
CDR3aa: CASSSGTGLYNEQFF
j_gene: TRBJ2-1
abundance: -
v_gene: TRBV28
d_gene: TRBD1

CDR3nt: TGTGCCACCAGCGTAAGGTCTTTGAGCAATCAGCCCCAGCATTTT
CDR3aa: CATSVRSLSNQPQHF
j_gene: TRBJ1-5
abundance: -
v_gene: TRBV15
d_gene: -

CDR3nt: TGCGCCAGCAGCCAATTCCGGGACAGCTCCTACGAGCAGTACTTC
CDR3aa: CASSQFRDSSYEQYF
j_gene: TRBJ2-7
abundance: -
v_gene: TRBV4-1
d_gene: TRBD1

CDR3nt: TGTGCCATCCTGGGAGGGAGAGGCGAGCAGTACTTC
CDR3aa: CAILGGRGEQYF
j_gene: TRBJ2-7
abundance: -
v_gene: TRBV6-6
d_gene: TRBD2

CDR3nt: TGTGCCAGCAGTTCGCAAGAGACCCAGTACTTC
CDR3aa: CASSSQETQYF
j_gene: TRBJ2-5
abundance: -
v_gene: TRBV28
d_gene: -

CDR3nt: TGTGCCAGCAGATGGTACAGAGAAGAGCAGTACTTC
CDR3aa: CASRWYREEQYF
j_gene: TRBJ2-7
abundance: -
v_gene: TRBV7-9
d_gene: -

CDR3nt: TGTGCCAGCAGGTTACAGGGGCAGGGTGGCAATCAGCCCCAGCATTTT
CDR3aa: CASRLQGQGGNQPQHF
j_gene: TRBJ1-5
abundance: -
v_gene: TRBV28
d_gene: TRBD1

CDR3nt: TGTGCCAGCAGCCCGGGGGGTGCGGAGACCCAGTACTTC
CDR3aa: CASSPGGAETQYF
j_gene: TRBJ2-5
abundance: -
v_gene: TRBV6-5
d_gene: TRBD2

CDR3nt: TGTGCCAGCAGGGCGGTTGGTAGCGGGGAGACCCAGTACTTC
CDR3aa: CASRAVGSGETQYF
j_gene: TRBJ2-5
abundance: -
v_gene: TRBV2
d_gene: TRBD2

CDR3nt: TGTGCCAGCAGCTCCCCCAGGGGGTTAACCACTGGTGGGGCCAACGTCCTGACTTTC
CDR3aa: CASSSPRGLTTGGANVLTF
j_gene: TRBJ2-6
abundance: -
v_gene: TRBV9
d_gene: TRBD1

CDR3nt: TGTGCCAGCAGCCCGACAGGGGGAGGGGGTGAAGCTTTCTTT
CDR3aa: CASSPTGGGGEAFF
j_gene: TRBJ1-1
abundance: -
v_gene: TRBV7-6
d_gene: TRBD1

CDR3nt: TGTGCCAGCAGCGTAGTTAGGGGCACCGGGGAGCTGTTTTTT
CDR3aa: CASSVVRGTGELFF
j_gene: TRBJ2-2
abundance: -
v_gene: TRBV9
d_gene: -

CDR3nt: TGCGCCAGCAGCTACCGTCCGGACGGATACACAGATACGCAGTATTTT
CDR3aa: CASSYRPDGYTDTQYF
j_gene: TRBJ2-3
abundance: -
v_gene: TRBV4-1
d_gene: -

CDR3nt: TGCGCCAGCAGCCAAGGAGAGTACGGGACTGAAGCTTTCTTT
CDR3aa: CASSQGEYGTEAFF
j_gene: TRBJ1-1
abundance: few
v_gene: TRBV4-1
d_gene: -

CDR3nt: TGTGCCATCAGGCGCCTGATCTCTGGAAACACCATATATTTT
CDR3aa: CAIRRLISGNTIYF
j_gene: TRBJ1-3
abundance: -
v_gene: TRBV10-3
d_gene: -

CDR3nt: TGTGCCAGCAGCTTAGGGGTCTCCTACGAGCAGTACTTC
CDR3aa: CASSLGVSYEQYF
j_gene: TRBJ2-7
abundance: once
v_gene: TRBV7-6
d_gene: -

CDR3nt: TGTGCCAGCAGTTCAGAGGATACGCAGTATTTT
CDR3aa: CASSSEDTQYF
j_gene: TRBJ2-3
abundance: -
v_gene: TRBV2
d_gene: -

CDR3nt: TGTGCCAGCTCACCCGGGGATCGCCGGAGGAACACTGAAGCTTTCTTT
CDR3aa: CASSPGDRRRNTEAFF
j_gene: TRBJ1-1
abundance: -
v_gene: TRBV18
d_gene: -

CDR3nt: TGTGCCTGGAGTGTACGGGGACAGGGAGATAATTCACCCCTCCACTTT
CDR3aa: CAWSVRGQGDNSPLHF
j_gene: TRBJ1-6
abundance: -
v_gene: TRBV30
d_gene: TRBD1

CDR3nt: TGTGCCAGCAGCTTAGTGGCATCCTTCCCCTACGAGCAGTACTTC
CDR3aa: CASSLVASFPYEQYF
j_gene: TRBJ2-7
abundance: -
v_gene: TRBV13
d_gene: -

CDR3nt: TGTGCCAGTAGTCACAGGGGGCAAAACACTGAAGCTTTCTTT
CDR3aa: CASSHRGQNTEAFF
j_gene: TRBJ1-1
abundance: -
v_gene: TRBV19
d_gene: TRBD1

CDR3nt: TGTGCCAGCAGCGGGACAGGGGCCGTGGGATACAATGAGCAGTTCTTC
CDR3aa: CASSGTGAVGYNEQFF
j_gene: TRBJ2-1
abundance: -
v_gene: TRBV9
d_gene: TRBD1

CDR3nt: TGTGCCAGCAGTGCGGCGGTAGGGTTGTTCAACGAGCAGTACTTC
CDR3aa: CASSAAVGLFNEQYF
j_gene: TRBJ2-7
abundance: -
v_gene: TRBV27
d_gene: -

CDR3nt: TGTGCCAGCAGCCCAGGGGGGGGCCCTGAAGCTTTCTTT
CDR3aa: CASSPGGGPEAFF
j_gene: TRBJ1-1
abundance: -
v_gene: TRBV9
d_gene: TRBD1

CDR3nt: TGCGCCAGCAGCCAGGGAGCGGGGAACCCCAATGAGCAGTTCTTC
CDR3aa: CASSQGAGNPNEQFF
j_gene: TRBJ2-1
abundance: -
v_gene: TRBV4-1
d_gene: TRBD2

CDR3nt: TGTGCCAGCAGCTTCCAAGCGGGGGAGATCAATGAGCAGTTCTTC
CDR3aa: CASSFQAGEINEQFF
j_gene: TRBJ2-1
abundance: -
v_gene: TRBV7-8
d_gene: TRBD2

CDR3nt: TGTGCCTGGAGTGTTTGGACAGAGAACACTGAAGCTTTCTTT
CDR3aa: CAWSVWTENTEAFF
j_gene: TRBJ1-1
abundance: -
v_gene: TRBV30
d_gene: -

CDR3nt: TGTGCCAGCAGTGAATTTCGGGCAGGGGACGACTATGGCTACACCTTC
CDR3aa: CASSEFRAGDDYGYTF
j_gene: TRBJ1-2
abundance: -
v_gene: TRBV6-1
d_gene: -

CDR3nt: TGTGCCAGCAGCGTTTCTTATAGGGGAAGCACTGAAGCTTTCTTT
CDR3aa: CASSVSYRGSTEAFF
j_gene: TRBJ1-1
abundance: -
v_gene: TRBV9
d_gene: -

CDR3nt: TGTGCCAGCAGGGACGTCCGGGACAGCTCCTACGAGCAGTACTTC
CDR3aa: CASRDVRDSSYEQYF
j_gene: TRBJ2-7
abundance: few
v_gene: TRBV6-6
d_gene: TRBD1

CDR3nt: TGTGCCAGCAGCGTAGAACCTAATGAGCAGTTCTTC
CDR3aa: CASSVEPNEQFF
j_gene: TRBJ2-1
abundance: few
v_gene: TRBV9
d_gene: -

CDR3nt: TGTGCCTGGAGTGTAGACAGGGGGCGCGCGGATGAAAAACTGTTTTTT
CDR3aa: CAWSVDRGRADEKLFF
j_gene: TRBJ1-4
abundance: few
v_gene: TRBV30
d_gene: TRBD1

CDR3nt: TGCAGCGTCGCGGACAGGGAACATGGCTACACCTTC
CDR3aa: CSVADREHGYTF
j_gene: TRBJ1-2
abundance: -
v_gene: TRBV29-1
d_gene: TRBD1

CDR3nt: TGTGCCAGTAGCATGGGGTTAGGCGTCTACGAGCAGTACTTC
CDR3aa: CASSMGLGVYEQYF
j_gene: TRBJ2-7
abundance: -
v_gene: TRBV19
d_gene: -

CDR3nt: TGTGCCAGCAGTGAAAGTCAGGTCAAAACCTACGAGCAGTACTTC
CDR3aa: CASSESQVKTYEQYF
j_gene: TRBJ2-7
abundance: -
v_gene: TRBV6-1
d_gene: -

CDR3nt: TGTGCCAGCAGCTCAGGGGTCTCGGTGGGTGGCTACACCTTC
CDR3aa: CASSSGVSVGGYTF
j_gene: TRBJ1-2
abundance: -
v_gene: TRBV27
d_gene: -

CDR3nt: TGTGCCAGTAGTATACTCGCAGGAGGTCAGCCCCAGCATTTT
CDR3aa: CASSILAGGQPQHF
j_gene: TRBJ1-5
abundance: -
v_gene: TRBV19
d_gene: -

CDR3nt: TGCGCCAGCAGCCCCCACTCGACAGGCTCTGGAAACACCATATATTTT
CDR3aa: CASSPHSTGSGNTIYF
j_gene: TRBJ1-3
abundance: -
v_gene: TRBV4-1
d_gene: -

CDR3nt: TGTGCCACCGAAAACGGGGGGATACGTGGCTACACCTTC
CDR3aa: CATENGGIRGYTF
j_gene: TRBJ1-2
abundance: -
v_gene: TRBV19
d_gene: -